The 18 T cell receptor beta chains reported below all come from one sample, sequenced in a study of T cells in localized non-small cell lung cancer. Here immunoSEQ multiplex PCR was the method, and the copy in TCRdb shows in-frame clones only, minus some. The repertoire holds 55,000 to 65,000 clones, with 85% to 90% as singletons. The sequenced sample was peripheral blood, obtained before any cancer treatment. Receptors originate from a man aged 35-75 years with stage I squamous cell lung carcinoma.

The V and J genes are TRBV5-6 and TRBJ2-7; perhaps TRBD1 as D (5 bases). This CDR3 region has 13 residues. V was trimmed by 4 bases and J by 7 bases, leaving 15 bases between them. The V gene's germline CDR1 is SGHDT and CDR2 YYEEEE. CDR3 region: CASSPSWGREQYF. In nucleotides, the CDR3 is TGTGCCAGCAGCCCATCTTGGGGCCGGGAGCAGTACTTC.

The chain uses TRBV28 and TRBJ2-1, with 10 bases identical to TRBD2. J was trimmed by 2 bases and V by 8 bases; bases with no gene match: 12. CDR3 size: 17 residues. Germline V gene sequence: CDR1 MDHEN, CDR2 SYDVKM. The CDR3 sequence is CASWTSGLLSPYNEQFF. CDR3 nucleotide sequence: TGTGCCAGCTGGACTAGCGGCCTGTTGAGTCCCTACAATGAGCAGTTCTTC.

V usage is TRBV7-9 and J usage is TRBJ1-1; 7 bases fit TRBD1. Germline assignment: CDR1 SEHNR and CDR2 FQNEAQ (reference sequence). Unmatched junction bases numbered 6, after V lost 3 bases and J lost 8 bases. The CDR3 extends over 13 amino acids. The CDR3 protein is CASSLVRGGEAFF. In nucleotides, the CDR3 is TGTGCCAGCAGCTTGGTCAGGGGGGGAGAAGCTTTCTTT.

This sequence joins TRBV10-1 and TRBJ2-3, with D perhaps assigned TRBD1 or TRBD2 (5 bases each). The CDR3 is 14 amino acids. The germline V gene encodes CDR1 WNHNN and CDR2 SYGVQD (reference sequence). Trimming took 3 bases from V and 3 from J, leaving 10 bases between them. Here the CDR3 DNA reads TGCGCCAGCAGTGAACCGGGACCTACAGATACGCAGTATTTT. Protein: CASSEPGPTDTQYF.

The chain uses TRBV19 and TRBJ2-7; 14 bases line up with TRBD2. Losses at the gene ends were 2 bases for V and 7 bases for J; bases not matched to a gene: 4. This CDR3 spans 15 amino acids. CDR1 is LNHDA and CDR2 is SQIVND in the germline V gene (reference sequence). CDR3 bases: TGTGCCAGTAGTATACCTGGACTAGCGGGAGGAGAGCAGTACTTC. Translated: CASSIPGLAGGEQYF.

The V gene is TRBV18, the J gene TRBJ2-5; D possibly matches TRBD1 or TRBD2 (5 bases each). CDR1 KGHSH and CDR2 LQKENI come from the germline V gene. The CDR3 covers 16 residues. V shed 5 bases and J shed 3 bases, with 19 bases lying between them. Here the CDR3 reads CASSKNPPGPKETQYF. The CDR3 region has the DNA TGTGCCAGCTCAAAAAATCCCCCGGGGCCCAAAGAGACCCAGTACTTC.

The rearrangement links TRBV30 to TRBJ2-3, with 8 positions matching TRBD2. The length of the CDR3 is 13 residues. V was clipped by 5 bases and J by 4 bases; unmatched bases: 5. The germline V gene has CDR1 GTSNPN and CDR2 SVGIG (reference sequence). The chain's CDR3 is CAWVAGSADTQYF. DNA of the CDR3: TGTGCCTGGGTAGCGGGAAGCGCAGATACGCAGTATTTT.

This chain links TRBV19 with TRBJ2-1; D call uncertain. The V end was cut by 7 bases, the J end by 8 bases, with 9 bases between. Germline V gene data show CDR1 as LNHDA and CDR2 as SQIVND (reference sequence). CDR3 length equals 11 residues. For the CDR3, the DNA is TGTGCCAGTACTCAGTATCATGAGCAGTTCTTC. This sequence encodes CASTQYHEQFF.

The chain uses TRBV11-2 and TRBJ2-7, with 7 bases fitting TRBD2. Germline V gene sequence: CDR1 SGHAT, CDR2 FQNNGV. The CDR3 has 17 residues. J gave up 1 base and V 1 base, and 10 bases lay outside the gene matches. The CDR3 sequence is CASSLGKSSGISYEQYF. DNA of the CDR3: TGTGCCAGCAGCTTAGGAAAGTCTAGCGGAATTTCCTACGAGCAGTACTTC. The full variable domain, completed using reference TRBV11-2 and TRBJ2-7, is EAGVAQSPRYKIIEKRQSVAFWCNPISGHATLYWYQQILGQGPKLLIQFQNNGVVDDSQLPKDRFSAERLKGVDSTLKIQPAKLEDSAVYLCASSLGKSSGISYEQYFGPGTRLTVT.

This clone was seen once. The rearrangement uses TRBV14 and TRBJ1-1, with D perhaps matching TRBD1 (6 bases). CDR3 length: 16 amino acids. Germline V lookup: CDR1 SGHDN, CDR2 FVKESK. V gave up 5 bases and J gave up 1 base, with 17 bases separating them. The CDR3 loop reads CASSSTHRDSNTEAFF. The CDR3 coding sequence is TGTGCCAGCAGCTCTACGCACAGGGATTCGAACACTGAAGCTTTCTTT.

This rearrangement joins TRBV5-4 to TRBJ1-2, with D possibly matching TRBD1 (6 bases). V was clipped by 4 bases and J by 3 bases, with 10 bases between them. The CDR3 loop spans 13 amino acids. Germline-derived CDR1 and CDR2 are SGHNT and YYREEE (reference sequence). The CDR3: CASSPDSYYGYTF. In DNA, the CDR3 is TGTGCCAGCAGCCCGGACAGTTACTATGGCTACACCTTC. The variable domain in full, completed from reference TRBV5-4 and TRBJ1-2, reads ETGVTQSPTHLIKTRGQQVTLRCSSQSGHNTVSWYQQALGQGPQFIFQYYREEENGRGNFPPRFSGLQFPNYSSELNVNALELDDSALYLCASSPDSYYGYTFGSGTRLTVV.

This chain links TRBV7-2 with TRBJ1-1; D remains unclear. V dropped 5 bases and J dropped 5 bases, with 15 bases sitting between them. The CDR3 is 14 residues long. CDR1 is SGHTA and CDR2 is FQGNSA in the germline V gene. The CDR3 loop is CASSRLVLGTEAFF. CDR3 coding DNA: TGTGCCAGCAGCAGACTGGTTTTGGGGACTGAAGCTTTCTTT. Looking up the rest from reference TRBV7-2 and TRBJ1-1 gives the full variable domain: GAGVSQSPSNKVTEKGKDVELRCDPISGHTALYWYRQSLGQGLEFLIYFQGNSAPDKSGLPSDRFSAERTGGSVSTLTIQRTQQEDSAVYLCASSRLVLGTEAFFGQGTRLTVV.

The gene calls are TRBV10-1 and TRBJ2-1, with TRBD1 as a possible D gene (6 bases). V was cut by 0 bases and J by 15 bases, with 15 bases left in between. Germline CDR1 and CDR2: WNHNN and SYGVQD (reference sequence). The CDR3 totals 13 residues. The CDR3 coding sequence is TGCGCCAGCAGTGAGTCCGACAGGCCATCAACGTTCTTC. Translating it yields CASSESDRPSTFF.

V gene TRBV11-2 combines with J gene TRBJ1-5; D not certain. From germline, CDR1 is SGHAT and CDR2 FQNNGV. The CDR3 extends over 13 amino acids. V lost 5 bases, J lost 6 bases, and 11 bases lay in between. The CDR3: CASSQDWGQPQHF. The CDR3 DNA follows: TGTGCCAGCAGCCAGGACTGGGGTCAGCCCCAGCATTTT.

This chain connects TRBV6-6 to TRBJ2-6; 8 bases line up with TRBD1. Germline lookup yields CDR1 MNHNY and CDR2 SVGAGI (reference sequence). The CDR3 sequence is 16 residues long. The ends lost 2 bases at V and 4 bases at J; junction bases unmatched: 4. CDR3 region: CASSYPQGAGANVLTF. In nucleotides, the CDR3 is TGTGCCAGCAGTTACCCCCAGGGGGCAGGGGCCAACGTCCTGACTTTC.

This chain joins TRBV9 and TRBJ2-7; TRBD2 agrees at 7 bases. The V and J ends lost 3 bases and 3 bases, in that order; junction bases with no gene match: 3. Germline CDR1 SGDLS, CDR2 YYNGEE. The CDR3 sequence is 13 residues long. CDR3 loop: CASSGTSDYEQYF. In DNA, the CDR3 is TGTGCCAGCAGCGGTACTAGCGACTACGAGCAGTACTTC.

V gene TRBV11-2 combines with J gene TRBJ1-1; D perhaps matches TRBD1 (6 bases). The CDR3 has 15 residues. CDR1 is SGHAT and CDR2 is FQNNGV in the germline V gene. V was pared by 1 base and J by 4 bases, with 13 bases between. CDR3 DNA: TGTGCCAGCAGCTTAGGATCCCAGGGGATCACTGAAGCTTTCTTT. Protein: CASSLGSQGITEAFF.

This chain links TRBV7-9 with TRBJ1-1; 12 nucleotides match TRBD1. Trimming at V came to 5 bases and at J to 10 bases, leaving 11 bases not matched to a gene. There are 15 residues in the CDR3. Looked up from germline, CDR1 is SEHNR and CDR2 is FQNEAQ (reference sequence). The CDR3 bases are TGTGCCAGCAGCGGAGGGACAGGGGGCAGTTGGGGAGCTTTCTTT. Its protein is CASSGGTGGSWGAFF.